These 10 T cell receptor beta chains were sequenced from one sample in a study of identical twins. TCRdb fed the 5' RACE reads into MiXCR, producing one record per CDR3 protein. The data show 450,000 or so distinct CDR3 sequences, approximately 18% seen once. Specimen: naive T cells sorted from blood. These receptors all stem from a man aged 50 to 59 in good health.

Only a few counts were recorded for this clonotype. V and J are TRBV21-1 and TRBJ1-1. TRBV21-1 is a known pseudogene. The CDR3 sequence is 14 residues long. CDR3 region: CATPEGRRNTEAFF. The CDR3 DNA is TGTGCCACCCCGGAGGGACGGAGGAACACTGAAGCTTTCTTT.

The table lists this clonotype with a few counts. V is TRBV7-2 and J is TRBJ2-5; 8 bases agree with TRBD2. This CDR3 has 13 residues. Germline CDR1 reads SGHTA; CDR2 reads FQGNSA. Trimming removed 5 bases from V and 4 bases from J; junction bases left unmatched: 3. CDR3 amino acids: CASSAGTRETQYF. CDR3 coding DNA: TGTGCCAGCAGCGCCGGGACTAGAGAGACCCAGTACTTC.

This clonotype was seen ten or more times. The rearrangement uses TRBV29-1 and TRBJ2-1; 10 nucleotides agree with TRBD2. Germline-derived CDR1 and CDR2 are SQVTM and ANQGSEA. The CDR3 loop spans 11 amino acids. Trimming cost V 7 bases and J 15 bases; bases outside gene matches: 9. The CDR3 nucleotides are TGCAGCGATAACTCAGCGGGAGGGCCGTTCTTC. Protein product: CSDNSAGGPFF.

This chain uses TRBV25-1 with TRBJ2-3; tentative D call: TRBD2 (6 bases). Looked up from germline, CDR1 is MGHDK and CDR2 is SYGVNS. The CDR3 covers 16 residues. The ends were cut back, 6 bases at V and 2 bases at J, with 18 bases in the middle. In DNA, the CDR3 is TGTGCCAGCAGGCCAACTCCAGGCGGGATCACAGATACGCAGTATTTT. This encodes CASRPTPGGITDTQYF.

This clonotype was counted only a few times. V is TRBV5-1 and J is TRBJ2-3; 11 nucleotides align to TRBD2. The J segment lost 1 base and the V segment lost 4 bases, leaving 5 bases of the junction unmatched. CDR1 and CDR2 from the germline V gene are SGHRS and YFSETQ. This CDR3 has 16 residues. CDR3 DNA sequence: TGCGCCAGCAGCGGGGGACTAGCGGATCGCACAGATACGCAGTATTTT. Its translation: CASSGGLADRTDTQYF.

This clonotype appeared many times. This chain uses TRBV27 with TRBJ1-1; D is unclear. Germline lookup yields CDR1 MNHEY and CDR2 SMNVEV (reference sequence). Deletions cut 0 bases from V and 1 base from J, with 12 bases between. The CDR3 totals 16 residues. The CDR3 reads CASSLSAAAANTEAFF. The CDR3 coding sequence is TGTGCCAGCAGTTTATCCGCCGCGGCAGCGAACACTGAAGCTTTCTTT.

The V gene is TRBV18, the J gene TRBJ2-1; maybe TRBD1 (5 bases). This CDR3 is 16 amino acids long. V shed 2 bases and J shed 0 bases, with 11 bases lying between them. In germline, CDR1 is KGHSH, CDR2 LQKENI. CDR3 region: CASSPARGSSYNEQFF. CDR3 nucleotides: TGTGCCAGCTCACCAGCAAGGGGAAGCTCCTACAATGAGCAGTTCTTC. Full variable domain (rest looked up from reference TRBV18 and TRBJ2-1): NAGVMQNPRHLVRRRGQEARLRCSPMKGHSHVYWYRQLPEEGLKFMVYLQKENIIDESGMPKERFSAEFPKEGPSILRIQQVVRGDSAAYFCASSPARGSSYNEQFFGPGTRLTVL.

This clonotype was detected ten times or more. The J gene is TRBJ2-1, the V gene TRBV7-8; 13 bases match TRBD2. J gave up 1 base and V 3 bases, and 3 bases lay outside the gene matches. Germline CDR1 reads SGHVS; CDR2 reads FQNEAQ. The CDR3 spans 17 residues. As DNA, the CDR3 is TGTGCCAGCAGCTTGAGGACTAGCGGGAGTTCCTACAATGAGCAGTTCTTC. This encodes CASSLRTSGSSYNEQFF.

This clonotype was counted many times. The chain joins TRBV20-1 to TRBJ2-3; D remains ambiguous. The CDR3 loop spans 15 amino acids. Trimming left V 5 bases short and J 2 bases short, with 17 bases between. Germline CDR1 is DFQATT and CDR2 is SNEGSKA (reference sequence). The CDR3 protein is CSAPVQQPSTDTQYF. CDR3 nucleotides: TGCAGTGCTCCGGTCCAGCAGCCCTCCACAGATACGCAGTATTTT.

This clonotype was counted a few times. The chain has TRBV20-1 and TRBJ1-5, with no clear D. The CDR3 is made up of 16 amino acids. CDR1 is DFQATT, CDR2 SNEGSKA, per germline (reference sequence). V gave up 3 bases and J gave up 2 bases, with 17 bases separating them. In DNA form, the CDR3 reads TGCAGTGCTAGGTGGGGTGCGATCACGCGCAATCAGCCCCAGCATTTT. This encodes CSARWGAITRNQPQHF.